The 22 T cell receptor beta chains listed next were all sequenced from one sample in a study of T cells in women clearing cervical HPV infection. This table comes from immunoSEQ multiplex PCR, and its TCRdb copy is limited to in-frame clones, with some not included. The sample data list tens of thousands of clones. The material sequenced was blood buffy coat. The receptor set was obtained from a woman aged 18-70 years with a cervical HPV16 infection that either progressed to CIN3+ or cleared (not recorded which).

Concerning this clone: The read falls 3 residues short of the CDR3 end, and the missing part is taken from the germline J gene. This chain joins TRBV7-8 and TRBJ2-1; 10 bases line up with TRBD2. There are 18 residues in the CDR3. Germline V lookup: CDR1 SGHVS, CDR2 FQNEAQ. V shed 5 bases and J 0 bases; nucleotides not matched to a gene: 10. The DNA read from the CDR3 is TGTGCCAGCAGCCTCGGACTAGCGGCTAGTACCTCCTACAATGAG. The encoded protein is CASSLGLAASTSYNE. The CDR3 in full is CASSLGLAASTSYNEQFF. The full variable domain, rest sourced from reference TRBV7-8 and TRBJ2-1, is GAGVSQSPRYKVAKRGQDVALRCDPISGHVSLFWYQQALGQGPEFLTYFQNEAQLDKSGLPSDRFFAERPEGSVSTLKIQRTQQEDSAVYLCASSLGLAASTSYNEQFFGPGTRLTVL.

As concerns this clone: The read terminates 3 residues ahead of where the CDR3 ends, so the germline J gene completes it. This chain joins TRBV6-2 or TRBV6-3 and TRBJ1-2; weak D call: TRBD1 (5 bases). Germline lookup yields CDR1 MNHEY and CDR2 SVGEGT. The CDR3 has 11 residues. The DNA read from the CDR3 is TGTGCCAGCGGTCGGGGACTAAGC. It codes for CASGRGLS. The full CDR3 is CASGRGLSYTF.

The CDR3 DNA, read in part, is TGTGCCAGCAGCTTAACGCAGGGTGGATATGGT. Amino acid sequence: CASSLTQGGYG. In full, the CDR3 reads CASSLTQGGYGQYF. The chain recombines TRBV7-3 with TRBJ2-4, with a weak D call TRBD1 (5 bases). Read sequence stops 3 residues before the CDR3 end, and the germline J gene provides the missing end. The CDR3 is made up of 14 amino acids. Germline values: CDR1 SGHTA, CDR2 FQGTGA.

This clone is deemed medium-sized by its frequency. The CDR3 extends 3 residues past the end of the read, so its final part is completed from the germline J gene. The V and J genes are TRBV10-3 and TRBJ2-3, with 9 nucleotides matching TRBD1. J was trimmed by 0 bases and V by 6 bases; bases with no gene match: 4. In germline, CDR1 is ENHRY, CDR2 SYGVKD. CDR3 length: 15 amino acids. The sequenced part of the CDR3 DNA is TGTGCCATCAGGGAGACAGGGGGAAGCACAGATACG. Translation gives CAIRETGGSTDT. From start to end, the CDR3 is CAIRETGGSTDTQYF.

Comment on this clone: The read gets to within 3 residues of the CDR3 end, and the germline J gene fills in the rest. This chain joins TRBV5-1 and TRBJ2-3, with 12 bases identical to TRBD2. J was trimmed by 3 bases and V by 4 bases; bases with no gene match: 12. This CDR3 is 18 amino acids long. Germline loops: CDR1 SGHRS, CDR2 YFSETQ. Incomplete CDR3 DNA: TGCGCCAGCAGCCCCACCCTAGCGGGGGGGCCCCGAACAGATACG. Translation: CASSPTLAGGPRTDT. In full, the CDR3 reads CASSPTLAGGPRTDTQYF. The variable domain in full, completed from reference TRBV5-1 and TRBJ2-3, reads KAGVTQTPRYLIKTRGQQVTLSCSPISGHRSVSWYQQTPGQGLQFLFEYFSETQRNKGNFPGRFSGRQFSNSRSEMNVSTLELGDSALYLCASSPTLAGGPRTDTQYFGPGTRLTVL.

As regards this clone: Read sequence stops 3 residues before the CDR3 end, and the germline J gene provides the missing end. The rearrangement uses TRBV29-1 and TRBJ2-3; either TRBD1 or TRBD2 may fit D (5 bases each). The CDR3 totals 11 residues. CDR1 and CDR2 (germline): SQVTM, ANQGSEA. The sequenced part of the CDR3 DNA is TGCAGCGTTGGTGAGGGGATGACG. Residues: CSVGEGMT. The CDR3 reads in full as CSVGEGMTQYF.

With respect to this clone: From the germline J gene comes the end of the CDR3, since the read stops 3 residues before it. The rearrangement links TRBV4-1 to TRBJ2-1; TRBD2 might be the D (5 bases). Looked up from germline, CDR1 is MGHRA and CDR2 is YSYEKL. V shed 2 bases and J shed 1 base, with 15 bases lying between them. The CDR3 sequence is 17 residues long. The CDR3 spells CASSQFPLEGSYNEQFF. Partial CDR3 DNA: TGCGCCAGCAGCCAATTCCCCTTAGAGGGTTCCTACAATGAG.

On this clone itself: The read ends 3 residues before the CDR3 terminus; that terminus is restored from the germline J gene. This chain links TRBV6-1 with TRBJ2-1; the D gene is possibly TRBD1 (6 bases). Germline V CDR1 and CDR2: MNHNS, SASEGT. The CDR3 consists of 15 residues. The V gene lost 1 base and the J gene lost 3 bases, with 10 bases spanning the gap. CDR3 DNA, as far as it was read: TGTGCCAGCAGTGAAGGCAAGGACAGCTACAATGAG. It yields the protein CASSEGKDSYNE. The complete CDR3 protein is CASSEGKDSYNEQFF.

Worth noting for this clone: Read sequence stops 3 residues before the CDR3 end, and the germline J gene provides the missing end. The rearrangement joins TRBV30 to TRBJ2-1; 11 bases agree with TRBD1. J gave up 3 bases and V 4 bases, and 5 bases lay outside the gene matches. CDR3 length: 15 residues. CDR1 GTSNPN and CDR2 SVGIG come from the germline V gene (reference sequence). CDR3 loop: CAWTLDRGLYNEQFF. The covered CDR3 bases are TGTGCCTGGACATTGGACAGGGGGCTCTACAATGAG.

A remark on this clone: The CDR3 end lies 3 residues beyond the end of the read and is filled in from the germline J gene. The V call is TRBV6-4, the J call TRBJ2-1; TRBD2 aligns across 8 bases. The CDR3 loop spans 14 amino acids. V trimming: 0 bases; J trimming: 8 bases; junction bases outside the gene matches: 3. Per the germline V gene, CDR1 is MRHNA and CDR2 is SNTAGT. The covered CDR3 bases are TGTGCCAGCAGTGACTCAAGCGGGGGCGATGAG. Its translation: CASSDSSGGDE. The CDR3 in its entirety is CASSDSSGGDEQFF.

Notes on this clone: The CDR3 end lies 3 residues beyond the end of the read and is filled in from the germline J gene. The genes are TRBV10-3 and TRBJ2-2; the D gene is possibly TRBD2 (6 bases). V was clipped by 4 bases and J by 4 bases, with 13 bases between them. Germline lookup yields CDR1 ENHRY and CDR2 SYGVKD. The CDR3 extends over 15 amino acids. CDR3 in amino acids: CAISAGQGGTGELFF. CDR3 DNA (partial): TGTGCCATCAGTGCGGGCCAGGGAGGCACCGGGGAG.

The CDR3 bases that were read are TGCGCCAGCAGCTTGGCAATACCGGGACGCGGACAGCACAATGAG. Translated, it gives CASSLAIPGRGQHNE. The whole CDR3 reads CASSLAIPGRGQHNEQFF. The J gene is TRBJ2-1, the V gene TRBV5-1; the D gene is possibly TRBD1 (6 bases). The read terminates 3 residues before the CDR3 end, so the remaining end is supplied by the germline J gene. Germline V gene data show CDR1 as SGHRS and CDR2 as YFSETQ. Trimming left V 0 bases short and J 5 bases short, with 21 bases between. The CDR3 totals 18 residues.

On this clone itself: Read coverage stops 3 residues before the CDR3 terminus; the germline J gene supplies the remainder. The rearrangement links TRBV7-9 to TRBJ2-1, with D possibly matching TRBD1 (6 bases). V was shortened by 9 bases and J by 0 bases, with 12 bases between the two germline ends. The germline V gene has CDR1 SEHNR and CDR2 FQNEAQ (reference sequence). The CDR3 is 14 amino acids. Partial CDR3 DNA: TGTGCCAGACCTGGGGACAACTCCTACAATGAG. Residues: CARPGDNSYNE. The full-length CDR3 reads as CARPGDNSYNEQFF.

CDR3 DNA (partial): TGTGCCAGCAGCTTGGGAAAAAGGGGGAGTGAG. Translating gives CASSLGKRGSE. The full CDR3 sequence reads CASSLGKRGSEQFF. The chain recombines TRBV7-2 with TRBJ2-1, with D tentatively TRBD1 (6 bases). The read is 3 residues too short to cover the CDR3 end, so that end is filled in from the germline J gene. V was shortened by 3 bases and J by 9 bases, with 15 bases between the two germline ends. From germline, CDR1 is SGHTA and CDR2 FQGNSA. The CDR3 has 14 amino acids.

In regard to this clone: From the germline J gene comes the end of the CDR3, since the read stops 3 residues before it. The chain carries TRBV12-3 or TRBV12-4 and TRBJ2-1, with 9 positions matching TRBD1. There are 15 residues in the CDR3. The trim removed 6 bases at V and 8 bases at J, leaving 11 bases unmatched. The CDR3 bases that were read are TGTGCCAGCAGCCCCCGTGGGACAGGGAAGGATGAG. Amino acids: CASSPRGTGKDE. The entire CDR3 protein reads CASSPRGTGKDEQFF.

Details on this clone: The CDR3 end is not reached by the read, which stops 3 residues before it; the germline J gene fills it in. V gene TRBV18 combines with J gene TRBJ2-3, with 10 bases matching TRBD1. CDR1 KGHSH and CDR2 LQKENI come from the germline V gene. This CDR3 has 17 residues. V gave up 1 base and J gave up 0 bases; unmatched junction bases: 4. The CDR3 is CASSPRGQGGSTDTQYF. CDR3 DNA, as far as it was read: TGTGCCAGCTCACCACGCGGACAGGGGGGTAGCACAGATACG.

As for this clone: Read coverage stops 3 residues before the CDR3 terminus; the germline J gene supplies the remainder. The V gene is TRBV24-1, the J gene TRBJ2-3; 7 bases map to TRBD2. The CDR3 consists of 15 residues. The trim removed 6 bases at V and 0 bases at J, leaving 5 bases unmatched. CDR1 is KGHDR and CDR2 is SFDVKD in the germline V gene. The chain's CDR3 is CATSPWGGSTDTQYF. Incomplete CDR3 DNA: TGTGCCACCAGTCCCTGGGGGGGAAGCACAGATACG.

The CDR3 loop is CASSLYEGLNQPQHF. CDR3 bases read: TGTGCCAGCAGTTTATACGAGGGCCTCAATCAGCCC. The gene calls are TRBV12-3 or TRBV12-4 and TRBJ1-5, with D uncertain. The CDR3 end is not reached by the read, which stops 3 residues before it; the germline J gene fills it in. The V end lost 2 bases, the J end lost 3 bases, and 11 bases lay between the germline ends. CDR3 size: 15 residues.

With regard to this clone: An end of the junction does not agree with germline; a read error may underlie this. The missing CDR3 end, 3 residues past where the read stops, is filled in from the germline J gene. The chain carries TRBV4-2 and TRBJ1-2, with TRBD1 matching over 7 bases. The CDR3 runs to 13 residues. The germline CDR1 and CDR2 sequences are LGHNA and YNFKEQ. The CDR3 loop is CASSQNRGYGYTF. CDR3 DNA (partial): TGCGCCAGCAGCCAGAACAGGGGCTATGGC.

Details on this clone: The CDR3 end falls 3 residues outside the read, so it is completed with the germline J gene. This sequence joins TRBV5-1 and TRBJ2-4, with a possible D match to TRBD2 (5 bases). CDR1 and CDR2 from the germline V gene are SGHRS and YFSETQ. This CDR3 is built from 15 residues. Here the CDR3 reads CASSLFGSRGETQYF. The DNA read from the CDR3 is TGCGCCAGCAGCTTATTTGGGAGCCGGGGAGAGACT. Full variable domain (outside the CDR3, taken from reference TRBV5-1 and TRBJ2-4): KAGVTQTPRYLIKTRGQQVTLSCSPISGHRSVSWYQQTPGQGLQFLFEYFSETQRNKGNFPGRFSGRQFSNSRSEMNVSTLELGDSALYLCASSLFGSRGETQYFGAGTRLSVL.

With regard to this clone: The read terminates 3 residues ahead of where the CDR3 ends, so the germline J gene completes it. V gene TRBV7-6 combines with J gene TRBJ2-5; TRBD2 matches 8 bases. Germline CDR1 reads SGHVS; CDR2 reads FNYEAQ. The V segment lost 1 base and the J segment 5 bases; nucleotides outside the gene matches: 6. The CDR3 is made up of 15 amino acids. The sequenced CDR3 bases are TGTGCCAGCAGCTTAGGGGCGGGGGGCCTGGAGACC. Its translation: CASSLGAGGLET. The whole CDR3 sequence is CASSLGAGGLETQYF.

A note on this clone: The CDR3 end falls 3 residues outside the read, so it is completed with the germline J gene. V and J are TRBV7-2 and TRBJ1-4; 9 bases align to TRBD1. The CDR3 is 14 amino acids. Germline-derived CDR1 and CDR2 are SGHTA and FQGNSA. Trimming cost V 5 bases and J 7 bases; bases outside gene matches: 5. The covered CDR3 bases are TGTGCCAGCAGCCTGACAGGGGGTGGTGAAAAA. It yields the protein CASSLTGGGEK. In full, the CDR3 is CASSLTGGGEKLFF.